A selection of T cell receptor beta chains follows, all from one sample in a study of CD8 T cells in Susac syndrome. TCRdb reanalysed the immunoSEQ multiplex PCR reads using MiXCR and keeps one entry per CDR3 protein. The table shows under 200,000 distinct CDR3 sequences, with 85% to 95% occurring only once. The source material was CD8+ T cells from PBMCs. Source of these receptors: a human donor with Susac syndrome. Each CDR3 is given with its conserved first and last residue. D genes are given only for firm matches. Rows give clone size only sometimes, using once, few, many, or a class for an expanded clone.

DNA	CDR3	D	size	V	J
TGTGCCAGCAGTTCTTACATTACAGGACTTGTGGCCCTCCACTTT	CASSSYITGLVALHF	NA	NA	TRBV27	TRBJ1-6
TGCGCCAGCTCTTCGGGAACAGGGGAGGGCATGAACACTGAAGCTTTCTTT	CASSSGTGEGMNTEAFF	TRBD1	NA	TRBV5-1	TRBJ1-1
TGTGCCAGTATAGACAGGGTAGACACTGAAGCTTTCTTT	CASIDRVDTEAFF	TRBD1	NA	TRBV25-1	TRBJ1-1
TGTGCCAGCAGCTCCCTTCACGGAGAGGGGCAAGAGACCCAGTACTTC	CASSSLHGEGQETQYF	NA	NA	TRBV13	TRBJ2-5
TGTGCCAGCAGCCCGGGACAGGTGATCTATGGCTACACCTTC	CASSPGQVIYGYTF	TRBD1	NA	TRBV28	TRBJ1-2
TGTGCCAGCAGTTCGCGCGGGGGCGCAATCGAGGGCTATGGCTACACCTTC	CASSSRGGAIEGYGYTF	NA	NA	TRBV12-3/TRBV12-4	TRBJ1-2
TGCAGCGTTGACCAGGGGTCTGAAGCTTTCTTT	CSVDQGSEAFF	NA	NA	TRBV29-1	TRBJ1-1
TGTGCCAGCACCGCCGGGACAGGGCCTTCCTACGAGCAGTACTTC	CASTAGTGPSYEQYF	TRBD1	NA	TRBV19	TRBJ2-7
TGTGCCAGCAGCTTAGGACAGCCCGAAGCTTTCTTT	CASSLGQPEAFF	NA	few	TRBV28	TRBJ1-1
TGTGCCAGCTGCCGTATGTCGGGTTTCACCGGGGAGCTGTTTTTT	CASCRMSGFTGELFF	NA	NA	TRBV9	TRBJ2-2
TGTGCCAGCAGCCTGCGACTAGCGGGGGCCGATACGCAGTATTTT	CASSLRLAGADTQYF	TRBD2	NA	TRBV13	TRBJ2-3
TGCAGCGTTTCGCCGGGCTCTGGAAACACCATATATTTT	CSVSPGSGNTIYF	NA	NA	TRBV29-1	TRBJ1-3
TGTGCCAGCAGTTTCGGACAGGGTGATGGCCATGGCTACACCTTC	CASSFGQGDGHGYTF	TRBD1	NA	TRBV6-6	TRBJ1-2
TGTGCCAGCAGCGGGGGAGGGGCGTCCTACAATGAGCAGTTCTTC	CASSGGGASYNEQFF	TRBD2	few	TRBV9	TRBJ2-1
TGTGCCAGCGATCAGATAGCGGGAGATATCAATGAGCAGTTCTTC	CASDQIAGDINEQFF	TRBD2	NA	TRBV6-5	TRBJ2-1
TGTGCCAGCAGCGTCCAGCGCTACGAGCAGTACTTC	CASSVQRYEQYF	NA	NA	TRBV9	TRBJ2-7
TGCAGCGAGACACAGGGGGCCGGCGAGCAGTACTTC	CSETQGAGEQYF	TRBD1	NA	TRBV20-1	TRBJ2-7
TGTGCCAGCAGCTACGTCCGGGACAGGGTTTTC	CASSYVRDRVF	TRBD1	NA	TRBV5-6	TRBJ2-7
TGTGCCAGCAGTCGTAATGACGAGCAGTACTTC	CASSRNDEQYF	NA	NA	TRBV28	TRBJ2-7
TGTGCCAGCAGCTTAGCCCTAATAGCGGGGGGGTCCGATGAGCAGTTCTTC	CASSLALIAGGSDEQFF	TRBD2	NA	TRBV7-6	TRBJ2-1
TGTGCCAGCAGCTTAGTTTCAGGGGCCAAAAACATTCAGTACTTC	CASSLVSGAKNIQYF	NA	NA	TRBV7-9	TRBJ2-4
TGTGCCTGGAGCGTGGGAGGGAATTCCTATGGCTACACCTTC	CAWSVGGNSYGYTF	NA	once	TRBV30	TRBJ1-2
TGTGCCAGCAGCCCTCAGGGAGTGGGCACAGATACGCAGTATTTT	CASSPQGVGTDTQYF	NA	NA	TRBV5-4	TRBJ2-3
TGTGCCAGCAGCCTGCAGCGGGAGATTGCAGATACGCAGTATTTT	CASSLQREIADTQYF	TRBD2	NA	TRBV6-6	TRBJ2-3
TGCGCCAGCAGCTTGGCCCCAGGGGCCGATCAGCCCCAGCATTTT	CASSLAPGADQPQHF	NA	NA	TRBV5-1	TRBJ1-5
TGTGCCAGCAGTCAAAGACATGGGCCCAATCAGCCCCAGCATTTT	CASSQRHGPNQPQHF	NA	NA	TRBV11-2	TRBJ1-5
TGTGCCAGCAGCGTAGGAATGACAGCTAACTATGGCTACACCTTC	CASSVGMTANYGYTF	NA	NA	TRBV9	TRBJ1-2
TGCGCCAGCAGCCAAGTAGGACAGGCGTATGGCTACACCTTC	CASSQVGQAYGYTF	TRBD1	once	TRBV4-1	TRBJ1-2
TGTGCCAGCAGCCAAGACGGAGGGGCGCCCTACGCTGGGGCCAACGTCCTGACTTTC	CASSQDGGAPYAGANVLTF	NA	NA	TRBV3-1	TRBJ2-6
TGCAGTGCTAGAGCTCGGTCGGGCTTCTCCTACGAGCAGTACTTC	CSARARSGFSYEQYF	NA	NA	TRBV20-1	TRBJ2-7
TGTGCCAGCAGTTTTGATGCGAACACTGAAGCTTTCTTT	CASSFDANTEAFF	NA	NA	TRBV27	TRBJ1-1
TGTGCCAGCAGTGAAGGACTGGGCGGGGAGACCCAGTACTTC	CASSEGLGGETQYF	NA	NA	TRBV12-3/TRBV12-4	TRBJ2-5
TGCGCCAGCAGCTGGGAATCAGGGTCCTCCTACGAGCAGTACTTC	CASSWESGSSYEQYF	NA	NA	TRBV5-1	TRBJ2-7
TGTGCCTGGGGGGGGCAGATAGATACGCAGTATTTT	CAWGGQIDTQYF	NA	NA	TRBV30	TRBJ2-3
TGTGCCAGCAGCTCCTCGGCAGTATACGGCGGTGAGGAGACCCAGTACTTC	CASSSSAVYGGEETQYF	NA	NA	TRBV11-2	TRBJ2-5
TGTGCCAGCAGCCAGAGACAGGACCAGATTGAGGATACGCAGTATTTT	CASSQRQDQIEDTQYF	NA	NA	TRBV3-1	TRBJ2-3
TGCGCCAGCAGCCAGACGACAGTCACCCCTAACTATGGCTACACCTTC	CASSQTTVTPNYGYTF	NA	NA	TRBV4-1	TRBJ1-2
TGTGCCAGCAGTTATGGAGACACCTACGAGCAGTACTTC	CASSYGDTYEQYF	NA	NA	TRBV6-5	TRBJ2-7
TGTGCCAGCAGCGTAGATATGGGGCAGGATACGCAGTATTTT	CASSVDMGQDTQYF	NA	NA	TRBV9	TRBJ2-3
TGTGCCAGCAGTACCCAGGGTAGGTTTGAAGCTTTCTTT	CASSTQGRFEAFF	NA	once	TRBV6-5	TRBJ1-1
TGTGCCAGCGGCAGACCGGGACAGGGAAACGAGCAGTACTTC	CASGRPGQGNEQYF	TRBD1	NA	TRBV27	TRBJ2-7
TGTGCCAGCAGCCAAGAAGGGGGACAGGGGGCGCGCGGTTACGAGCAGTACTTC	CASSQEGGQGARGYEQYF	TRBD1	NA	TRBV3-1	TRBJ2-7
TGTGCCAGCAGCGTAGGTCCGGGAGGGCCGGAAGAGACCCAGTACTTC	CASSVGPGGPEETQYF	TRBD2	NA	TRBV9	TRBJ2-5
TGTGCCAGCAGACCGGGACTAGCGGTTTACGAGCAGTACTTC	CASRPGLAVYEQYF	TRBD2	NA	TRBV27	TRBJ2-7
TGTGCCAGCAGTTTAGGGGACGACAATGAGCAGTTCTTC	CASSLGDDNEQFF	NA	NA	TRBV28	TRBJ2-1
TGCAGTGCTAGACCCCCGGGACAGCAATACGAGCAGTACTTC	CSARPPGQQYEQYF	TRBD1	once	TRBV20-1	TRBJ2-7
TGTGCCAGCAGTGAAGCGTGGGAGTCCTACGAGCAGTACTTC	CASSEAWESYEQYF	NA	NA	TRBV6-1	TRBJ2-7
TGTGCCAGCACCTCTATTGGGGGTGAAAAACTGTTTTTT	CASTSIGGEKLFF	NA	NA	TRBV5-6	TRBJ1-4
TGTGCCACCAGTGACCCTTCCCGAGACTCTAGCACAGATACGCAGTATTTT	CATSDPSRDSSTDTQYF	NA	NA	TRBV24-1	TRBJ2-3